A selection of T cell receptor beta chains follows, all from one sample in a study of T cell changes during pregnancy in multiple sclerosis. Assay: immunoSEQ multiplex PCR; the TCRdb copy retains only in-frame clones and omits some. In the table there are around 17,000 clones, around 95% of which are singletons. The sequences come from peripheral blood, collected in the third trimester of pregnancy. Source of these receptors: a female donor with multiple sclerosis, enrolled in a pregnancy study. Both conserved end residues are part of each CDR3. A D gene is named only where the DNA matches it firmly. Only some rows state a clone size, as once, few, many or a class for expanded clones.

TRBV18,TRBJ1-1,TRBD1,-,TGTGCCAGCTCAGTTGGACAGGGGATGAACACTGAAGCTTTCTTT,CASSVGQGMNTEAFF
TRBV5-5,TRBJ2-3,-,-,TGTGCCAGCAGCCCCAGGGCCTTCTACACAGATACGCAGTATTTT,CASSPRAFYTDTQYF
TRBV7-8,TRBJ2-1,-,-,TGTGCCAGCAGCTTAGGGGGGGTGGTCTACAATGAGCAGTTCTTC,CASSLGGVVYNEQFF
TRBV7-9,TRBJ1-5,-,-,TGTGCCAGCAGCAGCGATGCGGGTAGCAATCAGCCCCAGCATTTT,CASSSDAGSNQPQHF
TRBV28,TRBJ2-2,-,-,TGTGCCAGCAGTTTATTGGGGGGAGGCACCGGGGAGCTGTTTTTT,CASSLLGGGTGELFF
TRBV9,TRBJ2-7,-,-,TGTGCCAGCAGCGTAGCAGGCGGGGAGTACGAGCAGTACTTC,CASSVAGGEYEQYF
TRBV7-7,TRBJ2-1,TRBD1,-,TGTGCCAGCAGCCCTAACAGGGGATGGACCTACAATGAGCAGTTCTTC,CASSPNRGWTYNEQFF
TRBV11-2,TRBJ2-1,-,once,TGTGCCAGCAGCTTAGTGAGGTCCAGCGGAGGAATCAATGAGCAGTTCTTC,CASSLVRSSGGINEQFF
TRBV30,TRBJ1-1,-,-,TGTGCCTGGAGTGGGAGTGGCACTGAAGCTTTCTTT,CAWSGSGTEAFF
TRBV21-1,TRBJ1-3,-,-,TGTGCCAGCAGCAAAGCCCAGGTCCTCTCTGGAAACACCATATATTTT,CASSKAQVLSGNTIYF
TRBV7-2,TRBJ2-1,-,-,TGTGCCAGCAGCTTAAGTCGGAATGAGCAGTTCTTC,CASSLSRNEQFF
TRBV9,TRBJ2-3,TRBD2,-,TGTGCCAGCAGCCTACCTCCGGGACTAGCATCAGATACGCAGTATTTT,CASSLPPGLASDTQYF
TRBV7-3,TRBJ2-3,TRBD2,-,TGTGCCAGCAGCTTTTCCGGGAGGGAGGCAGATACGCAGTATTTT,CASSFSGREADTQYF
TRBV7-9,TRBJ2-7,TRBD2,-,TGTGCCAGCAGCCTCCTGCGGAGCGGGACTGTATACGAGCAGTACTTC,CASSLLRSGTVYEQYF
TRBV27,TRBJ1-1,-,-,TGTGCCAGCACGCAATGGGCAGGGGAGAACACTGAAGCTTTCTTT,CASTQWAGENTEAFF
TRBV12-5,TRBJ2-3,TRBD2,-,TGTGCTAGTGGTTTGTTCCCCCGCGGGGGGGACACAGATACGCAGTATTTT,CASGLFPRGGDTDTQYF
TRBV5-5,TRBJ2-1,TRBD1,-,TGTGCCAGCGGTAGGACAGGGAATGAGCAGTTCTTC,CASGRTGNEQFF
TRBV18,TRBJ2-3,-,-,TGTGCCAGCTCACCGATTACAGTTGGTGGGGATACGCAGTATTTT,CASSPITVGGDTQYF
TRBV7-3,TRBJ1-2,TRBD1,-,TGTGCCAGCAGCCCCGGGACAGGAGACTATGGCTACACCTTC,CASSPGTGDYGYTF
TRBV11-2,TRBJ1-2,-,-,TGTGCCAGCAGCTTAGCGGCCTCCGGGGGCTACACCTTC,CASSLAASGGYTF
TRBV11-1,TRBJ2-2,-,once,TGTGCCAGCAGCTCCGGAGTAAACACCGGGGAGCTGTTTTTT,CASSSGVNTGELFF
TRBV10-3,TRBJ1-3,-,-,TGTGCCATCAGTAACGAGGAGAACACCATATATTTT,CAISNEENTIYF
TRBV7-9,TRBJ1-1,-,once,TGTGCCAGCAGCTCTCACTATGAAGCTTTCTTT,CASSSHYEAFF
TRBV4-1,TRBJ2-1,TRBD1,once,TGCGCCAGCAGCCAAGCACAGGGGGGCGGCAATGAGCAGTTCTTC,CASSQAQGGGNEQFF
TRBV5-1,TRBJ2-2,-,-,TGCGCCAGCAGCTGGACAGCCACGTTGGAGACCGGGGAGCTGTTTTTT,CASSWTATLETGELFF
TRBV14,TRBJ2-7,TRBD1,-,TGTGCCAGCAGCCAACAACGGGACAGGACCGCCGGGCAGTACTTC,CASSQQRDRTAGQYF
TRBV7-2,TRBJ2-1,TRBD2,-,TGTGCCAGCAGCTTAGTTGCGGGGGGGCCCTACAATGAGCAGTTCTTC,CASSLVAGGPYNEQFF
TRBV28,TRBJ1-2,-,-,TGTGCCAGCAGTTGGGGAGTCGGTGAAGTGGGCGGCTACACCTTC,CASSWGVGEVGGYTF
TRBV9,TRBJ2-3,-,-,TGTGCCAGCAGCCCTCTTGACGGGGGGCTAGATACGCAGTATTTT,CASSPLDGGLDTQYF
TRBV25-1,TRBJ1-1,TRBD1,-,TGTGCCAGCAGCGACAGGGGGAATACTGAAGCTTTCTTT,CASSDRGNTEAFF
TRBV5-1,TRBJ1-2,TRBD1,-,TGCGCCAGCAGCCGGACAGGGAGTTCGGCTGGCTATGGCTACACCTTC,CASSRTGSSAGYGYTF
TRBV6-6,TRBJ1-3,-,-,TGTGCCAGCAGTCAACTGAGCTCTGGAAACACCATATATTTT,CASSQLSSGNTIYF
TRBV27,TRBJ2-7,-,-,TGTGCCAGCAGCCGCGGGGCCCGTCAGTACTTC,CASSRGARQYF
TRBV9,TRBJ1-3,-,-,TGTGCCAGCAGCGAGCAGGGTAGCCCTCTTCGAAGCTCTGGAAACACCATATATTTT,CASSEQGSPLRSSGNTIYF
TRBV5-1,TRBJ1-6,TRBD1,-,TGCGCCAGCTCCTTGGACAGGGTGGATTCACCCCTCCACTTT,CASSLDRVDSPLHF
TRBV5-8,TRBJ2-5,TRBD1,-,TGTGCCAGCAGCTTGGGGGACAGGGGAGGGGAGACCCAGTACTTC,CASSLGDRGGETQYF
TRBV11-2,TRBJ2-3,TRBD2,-,TGTGCCAGCAGCCCTTTGACTAGCGGGAGAACAGATACGCAGTATTTT,CASSPLTSGRTDTQYF
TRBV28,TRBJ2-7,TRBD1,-,TGTGCCAGCAGCCTAAGACAGGGGCAATACGAGCAGTACTTC,CASSLRQGQYEQYF
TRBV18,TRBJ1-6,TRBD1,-,TGTGCCAGCTCACCAAAGACAGGGGGCGCAGATAATTCACCCCTCCACTTT,CASSPKTGGADNSPLHF
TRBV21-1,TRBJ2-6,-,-,TGTGCCAGCAGCAAAGGTTTATCAGGGAACACAAAGGGGGCCAACGTCCTGACTTTC,CASSKGLSGNTKGANVLTF
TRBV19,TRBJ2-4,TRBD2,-,TGTGCCAGTAGTCCCAAAAGTGGGAGGGACATTCAGTACTTC,CASSPKSGRDIQYF
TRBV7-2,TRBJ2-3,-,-,TGTGCCAGCAGCTTTTGGGGGGGCACAGATACGCAGTATTTT,CASSFWGGTDTQYF
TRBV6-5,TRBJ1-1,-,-,TGTGCCAGCAGCCGTGGGCAGGAGAACACTGAAGCTTTCTTT,CASSRGQENTEAFF
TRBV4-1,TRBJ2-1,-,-,TGCGCCAGCAGCCAAGGCGATAGCACCTACAATGAGCAGTTCTTC,CASSQGDSTYNEQFF
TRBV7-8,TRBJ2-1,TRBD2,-,TGTGCCAGCAGCACCAGTAGCGGGACCCCCTACAATGAGCAGTTCTTC,CASSTSSGTPYNEQFF
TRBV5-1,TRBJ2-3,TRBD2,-,TGCGCCAGCAGTCTTGGCCAAAGACTAGCGGGGGGCCGCACAGATACGCAGTATTTT,CASSLGQRLAGGRTDTQYF
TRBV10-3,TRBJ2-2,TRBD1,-,TGTGCCATCAGCGACAGGGGTCCCGCGAACACCGGGGAGCTGTTTTTT,CAISDRGPANTGELFF
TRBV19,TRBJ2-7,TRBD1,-,TGTGCCAGAGGAAAACAGGGGGCATACGAGCAGTACTTC,CARGKQGAYEQYF
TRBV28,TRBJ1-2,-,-,TGTGCCAGCAGTACCCCGGGACAAAGGGGCTACACCTTC,CASSTPGQRGYTF
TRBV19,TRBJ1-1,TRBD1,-,TGTGCCAGTAGTCAACAGGGGATGAACACTGAAGCTTTCTTT,CASSQQGMNTEAFF
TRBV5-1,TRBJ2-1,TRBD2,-,TGCGCCAGCAGCCCTGGCGGTAGCGGGACGGGGAATGAGCAGTTCTTC,CASSPGGSGTGNEQFF
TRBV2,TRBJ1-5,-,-,TGTGCCAGTGCGATGGAGCGAGGTAGCAATCAGCCCCAGCATTTT,CASAMERGSNQPQHF
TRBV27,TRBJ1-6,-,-,TGTGCCAGCAGTTTACGGAGAGAGAATTCACCCCTCCACTTT,CASSLRRENSPLHF
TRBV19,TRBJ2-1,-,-,TGTGCCAGTAGTATTAATCGGGGAGTACCTTCCTACAATGAGCAGTTCTTC,CASSINRGVPSYNEQFF
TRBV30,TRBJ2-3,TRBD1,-,TGTGCCTGGAGTCATTGGACAGGGGGCACAGATACGCAGTATTTT,CAWSHWTGGTDTQYF
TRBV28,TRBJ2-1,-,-,TGTGCCAGCAGGCAGCCCCCGGATCGGGGGTTCTTC,CASRQPPDRGFF
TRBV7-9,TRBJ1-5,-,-,TGTGCCAGCAGCTTAGGGGCGGGTCAGCCCCAGCATTTT,CASSLGAGQPQHF
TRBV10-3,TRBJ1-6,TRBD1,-,TGTGGATCAGGGGGTGACTATAATTCACCCCTCCACTTT,CGSGGDYNSPLHF
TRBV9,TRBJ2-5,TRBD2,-,TGTGCCAGCAGCGTGCGGGGGGGCGGGGAGACCCAGTACTTC,CASSVRGGGETQYF